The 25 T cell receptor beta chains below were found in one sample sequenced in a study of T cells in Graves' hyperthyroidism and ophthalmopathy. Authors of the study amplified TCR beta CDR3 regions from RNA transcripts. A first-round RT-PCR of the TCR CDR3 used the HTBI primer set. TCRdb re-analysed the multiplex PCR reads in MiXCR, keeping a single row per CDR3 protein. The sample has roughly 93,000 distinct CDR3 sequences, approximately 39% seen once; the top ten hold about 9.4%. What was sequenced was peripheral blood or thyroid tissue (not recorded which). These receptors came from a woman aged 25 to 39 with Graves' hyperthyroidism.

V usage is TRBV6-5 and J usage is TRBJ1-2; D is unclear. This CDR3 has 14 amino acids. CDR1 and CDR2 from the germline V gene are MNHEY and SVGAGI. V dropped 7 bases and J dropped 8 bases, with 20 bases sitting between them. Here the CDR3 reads CASKLLADSDGYTF. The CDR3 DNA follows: TGTGCCAGCAAACTACTAGCGGATTCCGACGGCTACACCTTC.

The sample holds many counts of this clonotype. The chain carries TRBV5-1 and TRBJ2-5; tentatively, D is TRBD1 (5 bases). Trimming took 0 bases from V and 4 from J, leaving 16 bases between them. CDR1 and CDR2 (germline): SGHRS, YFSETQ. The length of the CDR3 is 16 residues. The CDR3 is CASSLEELRTGETQYF. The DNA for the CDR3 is TGCGCCAGCAGCTTGGAGGAGCTTCGTACAGGAGAGACCCAGTACTTC.

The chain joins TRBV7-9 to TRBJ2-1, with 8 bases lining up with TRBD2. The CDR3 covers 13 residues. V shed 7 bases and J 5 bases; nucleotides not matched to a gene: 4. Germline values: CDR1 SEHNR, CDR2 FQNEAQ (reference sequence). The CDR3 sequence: CASKQAGDNEQFF. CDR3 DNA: TGTGCCAGCAAACAAGCGGGAGACAATGAGCAGTTCTTC.

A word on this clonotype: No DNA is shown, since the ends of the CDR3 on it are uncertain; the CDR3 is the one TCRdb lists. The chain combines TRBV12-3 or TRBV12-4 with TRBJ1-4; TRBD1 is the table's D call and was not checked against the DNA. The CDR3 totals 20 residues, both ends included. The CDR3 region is CASSEGGKAFFGQGGEKLFF.

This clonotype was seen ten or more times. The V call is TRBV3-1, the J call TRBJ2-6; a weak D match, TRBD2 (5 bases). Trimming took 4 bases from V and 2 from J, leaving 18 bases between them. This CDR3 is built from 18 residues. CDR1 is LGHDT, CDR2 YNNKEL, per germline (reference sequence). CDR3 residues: CASSPEVWVWTGANVLTF. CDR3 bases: TGTGCCAGCAGCCCGGAGGTCTGGGTTTGGACTGGGGCCAACGTCCTGACTTTC.

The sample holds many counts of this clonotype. This chain's CDR3 is CASSQLGNAYQETQYF. The CDR3 DNA follows: TGTGCCAGCAGCCAGCTTGGTAACGCGTACCAAGAGACCCAGTACTTC. The chain employs TRBV28 and TRBJ2-5; D unclear. V shed 6 bases and J shed 0 bases, with 17 bases lying between them. There are 16 residues in the CDR3. Germline V gene lookup returns CDR1 MDHEN and CDR2 SYDVKM. Combining the CDR3 with reference TRBV28 and TRBJ2-5 gives the whole variable domain DVKVTQSSRYLVKRTGEKVFLECVQDMDHENMFWYRQDPGLGLRLIYFSYDVKMKEKGDIPEGYSVSREKKERFSLILESASTNQTSMYLCASSQLGNAYQETQYFGPGTRLLVL.

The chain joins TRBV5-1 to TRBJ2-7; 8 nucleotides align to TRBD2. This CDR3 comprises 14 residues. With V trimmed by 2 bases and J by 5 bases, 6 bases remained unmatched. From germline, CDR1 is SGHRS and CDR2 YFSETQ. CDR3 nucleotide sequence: TGCGCCAGCAGCTTTGGCGGGAGGCAGCACGAGCAGTACTTC. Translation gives CASSFGGRQHEQYF.

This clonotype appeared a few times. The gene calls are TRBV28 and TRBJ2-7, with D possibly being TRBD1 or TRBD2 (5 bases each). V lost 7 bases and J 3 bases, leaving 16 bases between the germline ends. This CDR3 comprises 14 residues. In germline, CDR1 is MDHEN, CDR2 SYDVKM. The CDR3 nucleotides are TGTGCCAGCACCCTGGGGCGGGCCCGCTACGAGCAGTACTTC. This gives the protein CASTLGRARYEQYF.

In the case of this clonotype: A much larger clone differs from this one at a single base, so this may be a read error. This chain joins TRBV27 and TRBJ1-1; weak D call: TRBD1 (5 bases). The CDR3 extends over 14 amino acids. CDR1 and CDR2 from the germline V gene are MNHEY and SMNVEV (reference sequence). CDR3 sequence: CAGSSRVGKTEAFF. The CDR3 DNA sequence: TGTGCCGGCAGCTCCAGGGTTGGGAAGACTGAAGCTTTCTTT.

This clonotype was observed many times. The chain's CDR3 is CASCPGRGDTDTQYF. The CDR3 bases are TGTGCCAGCTGTCCGGGAAGGGGCGATACGGATACGCAGTATTTT. The chain is built from TRBV2 and TRBJ2-3; tentatively, D is TRBD1 or TRBD2 (5 bases each). CDR3 size: 15 residues. The germline V gene encodes CDR1 SNHLY and CDR2 FYNNEI. Trimming shortened V by 8 bases and J by 6 bases, and 21 bases separated the two germline ends.

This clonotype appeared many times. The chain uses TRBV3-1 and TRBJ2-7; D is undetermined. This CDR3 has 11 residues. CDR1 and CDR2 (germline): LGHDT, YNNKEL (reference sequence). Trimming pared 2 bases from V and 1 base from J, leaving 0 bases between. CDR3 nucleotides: TGTGCCAGCAGCCAATCCTACGAGCAGTACTTC. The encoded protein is CASSQSYEQYF.

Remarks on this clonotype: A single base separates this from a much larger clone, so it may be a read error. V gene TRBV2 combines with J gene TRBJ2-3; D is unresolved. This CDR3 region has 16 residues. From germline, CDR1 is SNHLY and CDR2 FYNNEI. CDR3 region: CASSERAAPGADTQCF. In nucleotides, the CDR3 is TGTGCCAGCAGTGAAAGGGCGGCCCCGGGCGCAGATACGCAGTGTTTT.

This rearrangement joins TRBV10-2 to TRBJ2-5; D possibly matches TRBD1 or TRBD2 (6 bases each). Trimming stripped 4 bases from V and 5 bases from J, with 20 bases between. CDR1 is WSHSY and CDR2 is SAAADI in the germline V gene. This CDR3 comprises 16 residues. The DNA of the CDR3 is TGCGCCAGCAGTGGGGGGGCGAGGAGGGCGAAGGAGACCCAGTACTTC. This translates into CASSGGARRAKETQYF.

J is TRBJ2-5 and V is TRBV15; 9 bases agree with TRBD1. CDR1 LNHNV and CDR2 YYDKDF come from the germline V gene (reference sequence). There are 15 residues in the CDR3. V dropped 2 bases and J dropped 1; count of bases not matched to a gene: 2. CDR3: CATSRRDRAQETQYF. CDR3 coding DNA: TGTGCCACCAGCAGACGGGACAGGGCCCAAGAGACCCAGTACTTC.

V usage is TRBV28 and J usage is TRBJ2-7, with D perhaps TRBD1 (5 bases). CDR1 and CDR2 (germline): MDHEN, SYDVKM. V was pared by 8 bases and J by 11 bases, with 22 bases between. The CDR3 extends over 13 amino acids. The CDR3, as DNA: TGTGCCAGCGGGCCTCTCCCAGGGCCCGACAAGTACTTC. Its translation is CASGPLPGPDKYF.

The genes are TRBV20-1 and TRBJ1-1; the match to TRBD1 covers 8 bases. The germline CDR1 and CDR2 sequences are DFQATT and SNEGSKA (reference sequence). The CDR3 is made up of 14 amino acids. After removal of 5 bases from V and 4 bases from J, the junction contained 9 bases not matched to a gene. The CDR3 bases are TGCAGTGCTGGTGACAGGGGAGGGATCACTGAAGCTTTCTTT. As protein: CSAGDRGGITEAFF.

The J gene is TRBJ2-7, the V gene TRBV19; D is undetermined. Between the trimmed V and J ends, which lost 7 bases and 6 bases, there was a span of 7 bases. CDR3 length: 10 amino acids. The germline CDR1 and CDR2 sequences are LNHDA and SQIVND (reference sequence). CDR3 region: CASMGGEQYF. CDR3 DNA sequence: TGTGCCAGTATGGGCGGCGAGCAGTACTTC. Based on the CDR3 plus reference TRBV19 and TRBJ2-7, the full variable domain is DGGITQSPKYLFRKEGQNVTLSCEQNLNHDAMYWYRQDPGQGLRLIYYSQIVNDFQKGDIAEGYSVSREKKESFPLTVTSAQKNPTAFYLCASMGGEQYFGPGTRLTVT.

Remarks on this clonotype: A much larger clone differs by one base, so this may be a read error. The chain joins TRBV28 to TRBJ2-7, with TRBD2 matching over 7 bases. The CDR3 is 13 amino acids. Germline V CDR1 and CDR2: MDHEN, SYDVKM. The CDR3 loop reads CASSSGEPYEQCF. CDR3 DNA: TGTGCCAGCAGTAGCGGGGAGCCTTACGAGCAGTGCTTC.

The CDR3 is CSGLALETQYF. Written as DNA, the CDR3 is TGCAGCGGACTAGCGCTAGAGACCCAGTACTTC. This rearrangement joins TRBV29-1 to TRBJ2-5; 8 bases are shared with TRBD2. The V gene end was trimmed by 7 bases and the J gene end by 4 bases; junction bases not matched to a gene: 2. Per the germline V gene, CDR1 is SQVTM and CDR2 is ANQGSEA. The CDR3 runs 11 residues.

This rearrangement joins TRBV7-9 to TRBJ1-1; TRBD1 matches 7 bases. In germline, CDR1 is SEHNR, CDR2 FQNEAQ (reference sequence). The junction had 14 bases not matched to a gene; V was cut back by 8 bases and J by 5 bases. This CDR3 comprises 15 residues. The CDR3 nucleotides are TGTGCCAGCTCACCACAGGGGCTAGCGGGAACTGAAGCTTTCTTT. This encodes CASSPQGLAGTEAFF.

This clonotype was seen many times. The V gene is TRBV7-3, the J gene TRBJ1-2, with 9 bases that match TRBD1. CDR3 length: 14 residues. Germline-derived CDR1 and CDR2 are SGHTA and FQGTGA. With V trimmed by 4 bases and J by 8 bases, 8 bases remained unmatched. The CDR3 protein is CASSSGQGHGGYTF. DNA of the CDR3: TGTGCCAGCAGCTCGGGACAGGGTCATGGGGGCTACACCTTC.

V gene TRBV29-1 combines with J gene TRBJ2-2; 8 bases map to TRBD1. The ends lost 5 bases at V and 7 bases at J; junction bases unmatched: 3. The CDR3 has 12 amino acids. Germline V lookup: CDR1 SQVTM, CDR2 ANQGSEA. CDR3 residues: CSVTQGGGELFF. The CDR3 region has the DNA TGCAGCGTTACACAGGGGGGCGGGGAGCTGTTTTTT.

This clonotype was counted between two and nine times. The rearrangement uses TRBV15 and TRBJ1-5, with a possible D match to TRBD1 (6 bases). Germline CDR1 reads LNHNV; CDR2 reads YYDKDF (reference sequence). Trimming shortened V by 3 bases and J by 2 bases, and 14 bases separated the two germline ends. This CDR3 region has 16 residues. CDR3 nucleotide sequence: TGTGCCACCAGCAGCTTGGGGGGCTCTGGCAATCAGCCCCAGCATTTT. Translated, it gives CATSSLGGSGNQPQHF.

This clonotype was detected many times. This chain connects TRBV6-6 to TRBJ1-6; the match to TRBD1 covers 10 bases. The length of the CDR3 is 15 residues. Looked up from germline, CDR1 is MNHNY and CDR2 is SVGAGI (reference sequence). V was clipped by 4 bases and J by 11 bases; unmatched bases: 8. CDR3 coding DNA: TGTGCCAGCAGTTCCGGGACAGGGGTCAGCGCACCCCTCCACTTT. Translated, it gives CASSSGTGVSAPLHF.

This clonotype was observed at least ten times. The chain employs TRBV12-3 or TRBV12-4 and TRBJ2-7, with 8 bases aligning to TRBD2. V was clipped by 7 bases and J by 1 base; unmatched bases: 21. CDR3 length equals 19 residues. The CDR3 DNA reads TGTGCCAGCACCCACCAACTCAGTTTAGGACTAGCTACGTCCTACGAGCAGTACTTC. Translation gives CASTHQLSLGLATSYEQYF.